A single sample gave rise to the 8 T cell receptor beta chains below, sequenced in a study of cytomegalovirus exposure and HLA in healthy donors. Primers for the PCR totalled 60 Vbeta and 13 Jbeta. Assay: immunoSEQ multiplex PCR; the TCRdb copy retains only in-frame clones and omits some. This sample has 55,000 to 70,000 clones, with over 60% found just once. What was sequenced was PBMCs. The receptors here all came from a woman aged 25-40 years in good health and CMV-seronegative.

This chain uses TRBV14 with TRBJ1-1, with 9 nucleotides matching TRBD1. Germline loops: CDR1 SGHDN, CDR2 FVKESK. This CDR3 comprises 13 residues. V lost 4 bases to trimming and J lost 11 bases; unmatched junction nucleotides: 8. CDR3 loop: CASSLGQGRSAFF. DNA of the CDR3: TGTGCCAGCAGCCTCGGACAGGGGCGGAGTGCTTTCTTT. Drawing the rest from reference TRBV14 and TRBJ1-1, the complete variable domain is EAGVTQFPSHSVIEKGQTVTLRCDPISGHDNLYWYRRVMGKEIKFLLHFVKESKQDESGMPNNRFLAERTGGTYSTLKVQPAELEDSGVYFCASSLGQGRSAFFGQGTRLTVV.

Only one count was recorded for this clone. The chain recombines TRBV30 with TRBJ1-1, with TRBD1 as a possible D gene (5 bases). CDR1 and CDR2 (germline): GTSNPN, SVGIG (reference sequence). With 3 bases removed from V and 5 bases from J, the gap between germline ends came to 13 bases. This CDR3 is built from 13 residues. The DNA for the CDR3 is TGTGCCTGGAGCAGGGACTCGAGGACTGAAGCTTTCTTT. It specifies CAWSRDSRTEAFF.

The rearrangement links TRBV5-1 to TRBJ2-3; 8 nucleotides align to TRBD1. J was trimmed by 6 bases and V by 6 bases; bases with no gene match: 3. The germline V gene encodes CDR1 SGHRS and CDR2 YFSETQ. The CDR3 sequence is 12 residues long. CDR3 protein: CASTRGRDTQYF. The CDR3 bases are TGCGCCAGCACCAGGGGGCGGGATACGCAGTATTTT.

This chain links TRBV27 with TRBJ2-7; 9 nucleotides align to TRBD1. V gave up 4 bases and J gave up 5 bases; unmatched junction bases: 6. This CDR3 comprises 14 residues. Germline V CDR1 and CDR2: MNHEY, SMNVEV (reference sequence). DNA for the CDR3: TGTGCCAGCAGTTCCCGGACAGGGGCTCACGAGCAGTACTTC. Its protein product is CASSSRTGAHEQYF.

CDR3 coding DNA: TGTGCCAGCAGCTATGGAGTTGGTGAGCAGTTCTTC. Its translation: CASSYGVGEQFF. The chain couples TRBV6-5 to TRBJ2-1; no clear D. V lost 6 bases and J 9 bases, leaving 12 bases between the germline ends. Per the germline V gene, CDR1 is MNHEY and CDR2 is SVGAGI. CDR3 length: 12 residues.

The rearrangement uses TRBV5-1 and TRBJ1-4; D may be TRBD1 (6 bases). Germline V gene data show CDR1 as SGHRS and CDR2 as YFSETQ. The V and J ends lost 4 bases and 5 bases respectively, with 12 bases between them. The CDR3 has 14 amino acids. CDR3: CASSQWDMNEKLFF. The CDR3 DNA reads as TGCGCCAGCAGCCAATGGGACATGAATGAAAAACTGTTTTTT.

Only one count was recorded for this clone. The rearrangement uses TRBV10-1 and TRBJ1-2; 11 nucleotides align to TRBD1. After removal of 10 bases from V and 3 bases from J, the junction contained 10 bases not matched to a gene. The CDR3 covers 15 residues. Germline CDR1 reads WNHNN; CDR2 reads SYGVQD (reference sequence). The CDR3 DNA reads as TGCGCCACTCAAGGCTGGACAGGGGGCGACTATGGCTACACCTTC. It yields the protein CATQGWTGGDYGYTF.

The genes are TRBV11-2 and TRBJ2-3; 8 bases line up with TRBD1. The CDR3 is made up of 12 amino acids. Trimming at V came to 4 bases and at J to 14 bases, leaving 8 bases not matched to a gene. The germline V gene encodes CDR1 SGHAT and CDR2 FQNNGV. The CDR3 nucleotides are TGTGCCAGCAGCTCAGGACAGGGATCACGGTATTTT. Amino acid sequence: CASSSGQGSRYF.